The source of this TCR beta chain is a study of blood T cells in healthy people across ages (dated by TCRdb to the mid-2010s). Turning to the overall study: Template switching captured roughly one uniquely barcoded TCR beta cDNA molecule per two T cells in model experiments. To track age-related changes in TCR beta repertoire diversity, the study relied on deep sequencing normalized with unique cDNA molecular identifiers. Four age groups were formed from the donors: young (average approximately 15 years), middle-aged (just under 40), aged (62) and long-lived (82). Donors of different ages were randomly distributed across sequencing lanes to avoid experimental bias. Two additional independent replicas of 1 million unique cDNA reads from the same blood draw were analyzed for two donors (one aged 18 to 29 and one aged 80 or older).

Systemically healthy Caucasian individuals from Russia, some 38 in total and aged about 6 to 95 years, were included as donors. Around 10 milliliters of peripheral blood were collected from each donor into EDTA-treated Vacutainer tubes. PBMCs were isolated by Ficoll-Paque density-gradient centrifugation, with at least 6 million obtained per sample. Total RNA was extracted from PBMCs with Trizol reagent, with at least 5.5 micrograms obtained per sample. The percentages of naive CD45RAhigh/CD27high T cells were determined by flow cytometry on a PBMC aliquot from every donor. Comments on this clonotype: The specificity of this receptor is unknown. No base quality information exists; no much larger clone differs at one position.

Study-wide conclusions, independent of this receptor: A strong correlation was found between observed TCR beta diversity and the percentage of naive T cells measured by flow cytometry. Compared with the aged group, the long-lived group had more naive CD4+ T cells, fewer expanded clones and increased TCR diversity, a pattern suggesting age selection. Total diversity estimates from one million sequenced T cells were considered lower bounds and underestimates. Because the CMV infection status of the donors was unknown, age-related changes in expanded clonotypes may potentially have been confounded. Conclusive comparison of naive and antigen-experienced compartments was prevented by the profiling of bulk unsorted PBMCs. Observed TCR beta diversity per million T cells fell roughly linearly with age, and a significant reduction was already apparent by age approximately 40.

The CDR3 runs 16 amino acids, cysteine and phenylalanine included. Kept here is only the CDR3 DNA, which spans 48 bases and is read in frame from base 1. The germline V gene specifies SQVTM as CDR1 and ANQGSEA as CDR2. V ends up 4 bases short and J 5 bases short, with an unmatched junction base count of 13. The protocol used for the library was 5' RACE. Instrument used: Illumina HiSeq 2500. The second PCR ran for about 6 to 12 cycles and used a J-beta primer mix along with a sample-barcoded 5' primer. A unique molecular identifier was introduced onto each TCR beta cDNA molecule by a template-switch 5' adaptor carrying 12 random nucleotides. Each sample yielded at least 3 million CDR3-containing paired-end reads. First-strand cDNA was synthesized from all RNA with the Mint cDNA synthesis kit, primed by a TRBC-specific oligonucleotide. Following uracil-DNA glycosylase treatment, all cDNA underwent a first 18-cycle PCR with the universal primers M1SS and BC2_uni_R. The authors' pipeline ran thus. For normalization, 1 million high-quality reads were randomly selected from each sample, with every read carrying a distinct molecular identifier. Reads sharing molecular identifiers were discarded rather than binned into consensus sequences. MiTCR, run with a Q25 quality threshold and the strictest error-elimination algorithm, handled CDR3 identification, clonotype clustering and error correction. Lower-bound total TCR beta diversity was estimated with a nonparametric unseen species model using Euler transformation. TCRdb reprocessed the public reads (quality trimming at Q25 with fastp, clone calling with MiXCR) and kept in-frame beta chains. Rows with a matching CDR3 protein are joined into one entry that keeps the most common DNA and genes. In this record, the V and J calls reflect TCRdb's handling and not the investigators' own analysis. The sample table lists hundreds of thousands of distinct CDR3 sequences, around half of them with a count of one. Of the sample, 18% falls within the top ten clones.

Sequenced: blood. This sequence was found in a man older than 75 in good health. Recombination connected TRBV29-1 to TRBJ2-1, with 8 junctional bases fitting TRBD1. The CDR3 protein sequence reads: CSVAGTTRTGNNEQFF. The nucleotide sequence reads TGCAGCGTTGCGGGGACCACGAGGACAGGGAACAATGAGCAGTTCTTC.